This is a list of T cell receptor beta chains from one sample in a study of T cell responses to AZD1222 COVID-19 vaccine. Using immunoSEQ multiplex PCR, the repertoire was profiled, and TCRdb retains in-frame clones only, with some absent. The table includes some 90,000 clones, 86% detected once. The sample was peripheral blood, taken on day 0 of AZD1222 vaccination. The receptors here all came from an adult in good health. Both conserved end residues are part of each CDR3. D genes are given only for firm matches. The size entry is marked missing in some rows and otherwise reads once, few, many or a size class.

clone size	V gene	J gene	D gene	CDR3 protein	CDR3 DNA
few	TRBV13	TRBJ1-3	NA	CASTSIGGAGNTIYF	TGTGCCAGCACCAGTATAGGGGGGGCTGGAAACACCATATATTTT
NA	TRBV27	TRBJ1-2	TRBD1	CASSLLPGGEAGYTF	TGTGCCAGCAGTTTATTGCCAGGGGGAGAGGCTGGCTACACCTTC
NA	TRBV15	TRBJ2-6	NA	CATSRENSGANVLTF	TGTGCCACCAGCAGAGAAAACTCTGGGGCCAACGTCCTGACTTTC
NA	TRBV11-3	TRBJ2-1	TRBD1	CASSLGQGANEQFF	TGTGCCAGCAGCTTAGGCCAGGGGGCGAATGAGCAGTTCTTC
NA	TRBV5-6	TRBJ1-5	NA	CASSLGGHIQHF	TGTGCCAGCAGCTTGGGGGGACACATCCAGCATTTT
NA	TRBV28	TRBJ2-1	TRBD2	CASSALAAGNGDEQFF	TGTGCCAGCAGTGCTCTAGCGGCTGGAAATGGTGATGAGCAGTTCTTC
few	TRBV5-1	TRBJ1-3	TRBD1	CASSLDTGAGNTIYF	TGCGCCAGCAGCTTGGATACAGGGGCCGGAAACACCATATATTTT
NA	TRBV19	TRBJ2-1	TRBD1	CASRQGTGDMGHEQFF	TGTGCCAGTAGACAGGGGACAGGGGATATGGGGCATGAGCAGTTCTTC
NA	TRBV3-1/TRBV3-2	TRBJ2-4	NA	CASSHWTKLAKNIQYF	TGTGCCAGCAGCCATTGGACGAAACTAGCCAAAAACATTCAGTACTTC
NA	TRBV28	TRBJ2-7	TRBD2	CASRAETSGSGYEQYF	TGTGCCAGCAGGGCGGAGACTAGCGGGAGCGGATACGAGCAGTACTTC
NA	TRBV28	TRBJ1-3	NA	CASSPRDLGSGNTIYF	TGTGCCAGCAGCCCCCGGGACTTAGGCTCTGGAAACACCATATATTTT
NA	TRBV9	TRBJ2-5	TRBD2	CASSVLRGAGETQYF	TGTGCCAGCAGCGTCCTGCGGGGGGCAGGGGAGACCCAGTACTTC
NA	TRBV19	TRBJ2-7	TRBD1	CASSYNRGPYEQYF	TGTGCCAGTAGTTACAACAGGGGGCCCTACGAGCAGTACTTC
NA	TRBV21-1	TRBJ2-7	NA	CASSKVRQLTSYEQYF	TGTGCCAGCAGCAAAGTTCGACAACTTACTTCCTACGAGCAGTACTTC
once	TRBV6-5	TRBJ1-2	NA	CASTRQTYGYTF	TGTGCCAGCACTAGACAGACATATGGCTACACCTTC
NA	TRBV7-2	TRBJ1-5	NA	CASSLDNQPQHF	TGTGCCAGCAGCTTAGACAATCAGCCCCAGCATTTT
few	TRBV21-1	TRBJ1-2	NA	CADGRPYYGYTF	TGTGCCGACGGTCGACCTTACTATGGCTACACCTTC
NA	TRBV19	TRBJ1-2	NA	CASSTVFRDIFNYGYTF	TGTGCCAGTAGTACTGTGTTCCGGGACATCTTTAACTATGGCTACACCTTC
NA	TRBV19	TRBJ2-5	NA	CASSIMEGETQYF	TGTGCCAGTAGTATAATGGAGGGAGAGACCCAGTACTTC
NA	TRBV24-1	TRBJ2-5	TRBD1	CATSDLNRGLETQYF	TGTGCCACCAGTGATTTGAACAGGGGGCTGGAGACCCAGTACTTC
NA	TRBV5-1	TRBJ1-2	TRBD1	CASSPGQGAFGYTF	TGCGCCAGCAGCCCGGGACAGGGGGCTTTCGGCTACACCTTC
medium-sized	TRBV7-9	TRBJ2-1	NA	CASSSSSYNEQFF	TGTGCCAGCAGCTCAAGCTCCTACAATGAGCAGTTCTTC
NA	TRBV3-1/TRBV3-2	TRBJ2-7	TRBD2	CASSQGGLYF	TGTGCCAGCAGCCAAGGGGGACTATACTTC